This T cell receptor (beta chain) was sequenced for a study of blood T cell repertoires in COVID-19. About the study: Acute and convalescent COVID-19 specimens originated in the United States, Italy and Spain. In each case, the material was cDNA or gDNA derived from T cells, B-cell-depleted T cells, or PBMCs.

V shed 4 bases and J 7 bases; nucleotides not matched to a gene: 11. The CDR3 runs to 15 residues. Germline values: CDR1 SGHTS, CDR2 YDEGEE. As handled by the study authors: Using reference gene primer amplification, nucleated cell counts were estimated. The method was immunoSEQ multiplex PCR; TCRdb's version includes in-frame clones alone and lacks a portion of them. V and J calls and clone size are as listed in that table; D and trimming were resolved from the DNA. The sample carries 200,000 to 250,000 clones, roughly 80% recorded once. This clone has just one count. The TCR originated in a woman older than 75 with acute or convalescent COVID-19. The sample comprised peripheral blood. The V and J genes are TRBV5-8 and TRBJ2-7; 10 bases agree with TRBD2. The CDR3 spells CASSPWVAGGTEQYF. CDR3 coding DNA: TGTGCCAGCAGCCCCTGGGTAGCGGGAGGTACGGAGCAGTACTTC.